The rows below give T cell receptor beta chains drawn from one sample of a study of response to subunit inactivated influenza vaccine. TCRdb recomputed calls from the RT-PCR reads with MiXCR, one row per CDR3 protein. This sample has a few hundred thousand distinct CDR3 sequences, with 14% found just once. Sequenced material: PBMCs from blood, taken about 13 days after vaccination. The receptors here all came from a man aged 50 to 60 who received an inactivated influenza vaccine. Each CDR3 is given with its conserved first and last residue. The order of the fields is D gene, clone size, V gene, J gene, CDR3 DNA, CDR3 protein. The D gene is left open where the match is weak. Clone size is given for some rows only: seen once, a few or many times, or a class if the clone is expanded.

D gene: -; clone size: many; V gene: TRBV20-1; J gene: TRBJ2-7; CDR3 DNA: TGCAGTGCTAGAGATCTTCGCGCCCGATCCTCCTACGAGCAGTACTTC; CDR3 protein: CSARDLRARSSYEQYF
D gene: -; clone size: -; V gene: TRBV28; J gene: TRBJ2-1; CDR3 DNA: TGTGCCAGCAGTTTAGTGGTTAGCAATGAGCAGTTCTTC; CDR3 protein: CASSLVVSNEQFF
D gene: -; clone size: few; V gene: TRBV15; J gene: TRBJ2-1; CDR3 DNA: TGTGCCACCAGCAGAGATGAACAGGGTCGGTTCTTC; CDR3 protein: CATSRDEQGRFF
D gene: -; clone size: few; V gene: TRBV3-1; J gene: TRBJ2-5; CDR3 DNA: TGTGCCAGCAGCCAAGGACTCCCGGTGAACTTC; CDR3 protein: CASSQGLPVNF
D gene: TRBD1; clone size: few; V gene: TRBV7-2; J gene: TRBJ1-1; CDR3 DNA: TGTGCCAGCAGCCAAGGGACAGGCGGACGTAGAGCTTTCTTT; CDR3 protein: CASSQGTGGRRAFF
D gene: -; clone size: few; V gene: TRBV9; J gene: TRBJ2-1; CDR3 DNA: TGTGCCAGCAGCGTAGGCGGGACTCTTAATGAGCAGTTCTTC; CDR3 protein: CASSVGGTLNEQFF
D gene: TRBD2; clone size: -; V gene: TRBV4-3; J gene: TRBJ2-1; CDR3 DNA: TGCGCCAGCAGCCAAATGAAGGTAGCGGGGTACAATGAGCAGTTCTTC; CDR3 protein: CASSQMKVAGYNEQFF
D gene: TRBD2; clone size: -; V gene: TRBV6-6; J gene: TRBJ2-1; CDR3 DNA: TGTGCCAGCAGGGGACTAGCCCTCAATGAGCAGTTCTTC; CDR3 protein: CASRGLALNEQFF
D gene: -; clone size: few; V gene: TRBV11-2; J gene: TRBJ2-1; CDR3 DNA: TGTGCCAGCAGCTTACTGGACGCGGGCTACAATGAGCAGTTCTTC; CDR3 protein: CASSLLDAGYNEQFF
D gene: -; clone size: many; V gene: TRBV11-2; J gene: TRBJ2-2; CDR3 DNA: TGTGCCAGCAGCTTAGTCCTCAGGGCCTTGGAGCTGTTTTTT; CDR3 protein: CASSLVLRALELFF
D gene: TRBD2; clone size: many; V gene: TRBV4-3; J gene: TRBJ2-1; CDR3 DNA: TGCGCCAGCAGCCCTACTAGCGGGACAAGCTCCTACAATGAGCAGTTCTTC; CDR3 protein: CASSPTSGTSSYNEQFF
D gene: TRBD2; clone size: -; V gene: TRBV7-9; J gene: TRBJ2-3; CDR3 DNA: TGTGCCAGCAGCGCTAGACTAGCGGGGACCACAGATACGCAGTATTTT; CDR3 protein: CASSARLAGTTDTQYF
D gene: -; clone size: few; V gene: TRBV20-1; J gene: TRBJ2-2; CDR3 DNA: TGCAGTGCTAGAGGTCAGGGAAAGGGAAGCGGGGAGCTGTTTTTT; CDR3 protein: CSARGQGKGSGELFF
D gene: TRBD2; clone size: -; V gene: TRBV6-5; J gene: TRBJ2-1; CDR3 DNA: TGTGCCAGCAGCTACTACGGGACTAGCGTTCTCAAGCAGTTCTTC; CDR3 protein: CASSYYGTSVLKQFF
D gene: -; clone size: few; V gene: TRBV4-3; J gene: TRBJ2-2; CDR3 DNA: TGCGCCAGCAGCCTAGACAGGGCGGGGGTCGGGGAGCTGTTTTTT; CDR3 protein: CASSLDRAGVGELFF
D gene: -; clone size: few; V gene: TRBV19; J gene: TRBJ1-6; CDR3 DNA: TGTGCCAGTAGTGTGGGACTTAATTCACCCCTCCACTTT; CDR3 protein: CASSVGLNSPLHF
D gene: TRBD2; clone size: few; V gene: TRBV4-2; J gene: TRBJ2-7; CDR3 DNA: TGTGCCAGCAGCCGCCTGCCCGGGACTAGCGGGGGGACTCCCTACGAGCAGTACTTC; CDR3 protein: CASSRLPGTSGGTPYEQYF
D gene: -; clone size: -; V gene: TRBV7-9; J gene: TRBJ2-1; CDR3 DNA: TGTGCCAGCAGCTTAGCGGGGGGTAGCTCCCACAATGAGCAGTTCTTC; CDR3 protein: CASSLAGGSSHNEQFF
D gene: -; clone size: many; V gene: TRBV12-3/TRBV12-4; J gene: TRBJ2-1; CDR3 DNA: TGTGCCAGCAGTTCAGGGTTTGCGCCTCGTGAGCAGTTCTTC; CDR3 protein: CASSSGFAPREQFF
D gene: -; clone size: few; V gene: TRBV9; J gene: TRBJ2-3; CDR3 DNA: TGTGCCAGCAGTCGCGGGAGTAGGGGGGGATCTAGCACAGATACGCAGTATTTT; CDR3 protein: CASSRGSRGGSSTDTQYF
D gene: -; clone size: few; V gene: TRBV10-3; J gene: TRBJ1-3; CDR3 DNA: TGTGCCATCTTAACTCCCCCCGGGGACGGAGTCACTGGAAACACCATATATTTT; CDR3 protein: CAILTPPGDGVTGNTIYF
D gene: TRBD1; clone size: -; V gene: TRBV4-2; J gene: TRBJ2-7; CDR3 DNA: TGTGCCAGCAGCCAAGATTTCTCTATGACAGGGGGAAGCTCCTACGAGCAGTACTTC; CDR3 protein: CASSQDFSMTGGSSYEQYF
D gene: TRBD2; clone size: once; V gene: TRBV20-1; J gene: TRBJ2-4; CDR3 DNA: TGCAGTGCTAGTGAGGGCGGGAGGGCCAGAAACATTCAGTACTTC; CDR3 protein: CSASEGGRARNIQYF
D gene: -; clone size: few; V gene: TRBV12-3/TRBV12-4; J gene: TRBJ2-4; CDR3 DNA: TGTGCCAGCAGTATAACCGGGGCCAAAAACATTCAGTACTTC; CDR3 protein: CASSITGAKNIQYF
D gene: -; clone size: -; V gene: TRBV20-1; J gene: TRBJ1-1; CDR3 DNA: TGCAGTGCTTGGGCAGGGACGACTTTCTTT; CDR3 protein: CSAWAGTTFF
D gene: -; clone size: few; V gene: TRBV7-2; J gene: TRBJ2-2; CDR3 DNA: TGTGCCAGCAGCTTATTGAATCCAGGGCCCAACACCGGGGAGCTGTTTTTT; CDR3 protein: CASSLLNPGPNTGELFF
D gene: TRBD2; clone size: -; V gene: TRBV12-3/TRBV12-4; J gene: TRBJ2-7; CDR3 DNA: TGTGCCAGCAGTCCCGTAGCGGGGTTCGGGAGGGAGCAGTACTTC; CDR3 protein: CASSPVAGFGREQYF
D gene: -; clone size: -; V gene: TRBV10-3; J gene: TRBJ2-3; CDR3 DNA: TGTGCCATCAGTGAGGCCGGTGGGACGGCTTTT; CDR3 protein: CAISEAGGTAF
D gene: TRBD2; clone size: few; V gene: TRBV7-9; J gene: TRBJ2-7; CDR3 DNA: TGTGCCAGCACCGTTAGCGGGTTGTACGAGCAGTACTTC; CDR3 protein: CASTVSGLYEQYF
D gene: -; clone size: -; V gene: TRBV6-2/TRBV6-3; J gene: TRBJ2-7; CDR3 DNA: TGTGCCAGCAGGACAGGTTTTGAGCAGTACTTC; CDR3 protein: CASRTGFEQYF
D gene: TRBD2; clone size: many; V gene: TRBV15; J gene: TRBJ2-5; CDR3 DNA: TGTGCCACCAGCCTACGAACCGGACTAGCGGAGACCCAGTACTTC; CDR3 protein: CATSLRTGLAETQYF